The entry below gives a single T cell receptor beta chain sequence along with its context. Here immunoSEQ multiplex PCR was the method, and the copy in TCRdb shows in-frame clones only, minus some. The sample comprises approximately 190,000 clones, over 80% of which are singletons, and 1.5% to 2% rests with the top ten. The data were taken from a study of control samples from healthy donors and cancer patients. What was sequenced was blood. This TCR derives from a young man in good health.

The CDR3 sequence is CASGGGNYGYTF. The CDR3 DNA is TGTGCCAGCGGGGGAGGGAACTATGGCTACACCTTC. V gene TRBV28 combines with J gene TRBJ1-2; maybe TRBD1 (5 bases). The germline gives CDR1 MDHEN, CDR2 SYDVKM. The ends were cut back, 8 bases at V and 2 bases at J, with 9 bases in the middle. This CDR3 has 12 residues.